This T cell receptor (beta chain) is drawn from a study of T cells in pancreatic ductal adenocarcinoma. The selected patients with pancreatic ductal adenocarcinoma had surgery but no neoadjuvant therapy. CDR3 size: 13 residues. Germline-derived CDR1 and CDR2 are SGHTA and FQGNSA. With 5 bases removed from V and 2 bases from J, the gap between germline ends came to 9 bases. In this sample, this clone turned up once. The repertoire was sequenced with immunoSEQ multiplex PCR; TCRdb's copy has only in-frame clones and lacks some. The sample consists of about 100,000 clones, about 95% of them appearing once.

The source material was PBMCs. The source of this sequence is a human donor with pancreatic ductal adenocarcinoma. This sequence joins TRBV7-2 and TRBJ1-1; a possible D gene is TRBD1 (5 bases). This chain's CDR3 is CASSLTENTEAFF. CDR3 DNA: TGTGCCAGCAGCCTGACAGAAAACACTGAAGCTTTCTTT.